These 19 T cell receptor beta chains were all obtained from the same sample, sequenced in a study of T cell repertoires in cytomegalovirus infection. No antigen has been assigned to these receptors. TCRdb called the reads again in MiXCR, with one record for every CDR3 protein. The table has 90,000 to 110,000 distinct CDR3 sequences, approximately 28% seen once. Specimen: CD8+ T cells from cultured PBMCs, collected from culture after CMV antigen stimulation. These receptors came from a human donor in good health (CMV status not recorded). Some clones in this sample may be carry-over from other donors' samples.

The sample holds a few counts of this clonotype. This rearrangement joins TRBV3-1 to TRBJ2-1; D ambiguous. The CDR3 runs to 15 residues. In germline, CDR1 is LGHDT, CDR2 YNNKEL (reference sequence). V dropped 0 bases and J dropped 1 base, with 7 bases sitting between them. CDR3 DNA sequence: TGTGCCAGCAGCCAAGATGCGAGTTCCTACAATGAGCAGTTCTTC. This encodes CASSQDASSYNEQFF.

This chain links TRBV9 with TRBJ1-1, with D hard to call. The CDR3 sequence is 13 residues long. Germline values: CDR1 SGDLS, CDR2 YYNGEE. The V and J ends lost 3 bases and 1 base respectively, with 7 bases between them. The CDR3 region is CASSAPGNTEAFF. As DNA, the CDR3 is TGTGCCAGCAGCGCCCCGGGGAACACTGAAGCTTTCTTT.

This clonotype was detected only a few times. The V and J genes are TRBV7-9 and TRBJ1-6; D remains ambiguous. The V and J ends lost 4 bases and 4 bases respectively, with 11 bases between them. CDR1 SEHNR and CDR2 FQNEAQ come from the germline V gene (reference sequence). CDR3 size: 15 residues. The DNA of the CDR3 is TGTGCCAGCAGCTCGTCCCAGGAGTATAATTCACCCCTCCACTTT. It codes for CASSSSQEYNSPLHF.

The chain uses TRBV14 and TRBJ2-5; D gene unclear. Trimming pared 5 bases from V and 4 bases from J, leaving 8 bases between. The CDR3 has 12 amino acids. Germline V gene data show CDR1 as SGHDN and CDR2 as FVKESK. The CDR3: CASSSVGETQYF. CDR3 sequence (DNA): TGTGCCAGCAGCTCGGTTGGAGAGACCCAGTACTTC. Full variable domain (remainder filled in from reference TRBV14 and TRBJ2-5): EAGVTQFPSHSVIEKGQTVTLRCDPISGHDNLYWYRRVMGKEIKFLLHFVKESKQDESGMPNNRFLAERTGGTYSTLKVQPAELEDSGVYFCASSSVGETQYFGPGTRLLVL.

This clonotype was detected many times. The chain uses TRBV5-4 and TRBJ2-2; D is unresolved. From germline, CDR1 is SGHNT and CDR2 YYREEE (reference sequence). The CDR3 runs 13 residues. V lost 0 bases to trimming and J lost 5 bases, with 5 bases between them. The CDR3 region has the DNA TGTGCCAGCAGCTTGGAGGAGACCGGGGAGCTGTTTTTT. Residues: CASSLEETGELFF.

This clonotype was observed a few times. The chain is built from TRBV27 and TRBJ2-5, with TRBD2 identical over 13 bases. The ends lost 10 bases at V and 2 bases at J; junction bases unmatched: 19. The CDR3 consists of 19 residues. Germline V CDR1 and CDR2: MNHEY, SMNVEV (reference sequence). CDR3 DNA: TGTGCCACCTCCTCCCTGTTCGGACTAGCGGGGGTGGGGCAAGAGACCCAGTACTTC. Its translation is CATSSLFGLAGVGQETQYF.

This chain links TRBV12-3 or TRBV12-4 with TRBJ1-2, with TRBD1 as a possible D gene (5 bases). The CDR3 loop spans 12 amino acids. Deletions cut 7 bases from V and 7 bases from J, with 13 bases between. The CDR3 spells CASTPTGGGYTF. As DNA, the CDR3 is TGTGCCAGCACCCCTACAGGTGGTGGCTACACCTTC.

V usage is TRBV6-2 or TRBV6-3 and J usage is TRBJ2-2; 9 nucleotides align to TRBD2. The CDR3 has 17 residues. Germline trimming cut 6 bases from V and 3 bases from J; bases unmatched to any gene: 11. Germline V CDR1 and CDR2: MNHEY, SVGEGT. CDR3: CASSYDSGGHDTGELFF. The CDR3 DNA is TGTGCCAGCAGCTATGACAGCGGGGGGCACGACACCGGGGAGCTGTTTTTT.

This clonotype was found a few times. The chain is built from TRBV6-2 or TRBV6-3 and TRBJ1-2; 8 positions match TRBD1. The CDR3 runs 21 residues. Germline assignment: CDR1 MNHEY and CDR2 SVGEGT. V shed 0 bases, J shed 2 bases, and the junction held 20 bases outside the gene matches. For the CDR3, the DNA is TGTGCCAGCAGTTACTCGACGTTTACCGAGCTCGGACAGGGTTGGAACTATGGCTACACCTTC. It translates to CASSYSTFTELGQGWNYGYTF.

The chain is built from TRBV19 and TRBJ1-1; D is ambiguous. This CDR3 comprises 14 residues. Germline CDR1 reads LNHDA; CDR2 reads SQIVND (reference sequence). V lost 5 bases and J 4 bases, leaving 14 bases between the germline ends. The CDR3 region is CASSVEPGSTEAFF. The DNA for the CDR3 is TGTGCCAGTAGTGTCGAGCCAGGAAGCACTGAAGCTTTCTTT.

This clonotype has more than one count but fewer than ten. The genes are TRBV7-3 and TRBJ2-5, with TRBD2 identical over 7 bases. V was pared by 1 base and J by 2 bases, with 7 bases of the junction left unmatched. This CDR3 region has 16 residues. CDR1 is SGHTA, CDR2 FQGTGA, per germline. The CDR3 reads CASSLNGGEGQETQYF. The CDR3, as DNA: TGTGCCAGCAGCTTAAATGGGGGGGAGGGTCAAGAGACCCAGTACTTC.

The chain joins TRBV29-1 to TRBJ1-1, with D unclear. CDR1 and CDR2 from the germline V gene are SQVTM and ANQGSEA. Trimming cost V 4 bases and J 0 bases, with 6 bases left between them. CDR3 length equals 12 residues. The CDR3 protein is CSVGRLNTEAFF. The DNA for the CDR3 is TGCAGCGTTGGGCGGTTGAACACTGAAGCTTTCTTT.

This clonotype came up once. The chain joins TRBV7-4 to TRBJ2-5; 8 nucleotides line up with TRBD1. Losses at the gene ends were 4 bases for V and 5 bases for J; bases not matched to a gene: 12. Per germline, CDR1 SGHVT and CDR2 SQSDAQ. This CDR3 has 16 amino acids. The CDR3 spells CASSSWSTGVVETQYF. The CDR3 nucleotides read TGTGCCAGCAGCTCTTGGTCGACAGGGGTGGTGGAGACCCAGTACTTC.

This clonotype was seen many times. This sequence joins TRBV27 and TRBJ1-5; tentatively, D is TRBD1 (6 bases). The V gene's germline CDR1 is MNHEY and CDR2 SMNVEV (reference sequence). This CDR3 spans 14 amino acids. V lost 6 bases, J lost 4 bases, and 13 bases lay in between. The CDR3 loop is CASSLQGGNQPQHF. As DNA, the CDR3 is TGTGCCAGCAGCTTACAGGGAGGGAATCAGCCCCAGCATTTT.

This clonotype has just a few counts. This chain joins TRBV7-8 and TRBJ2-7, with D perhaps TRBD1 (6 bases). The germline V gene encodes CDR1 SGHVS and CDR2 FQNEAQ. V was pared by 8 bases and J by 0 bases, with 11 bases between. This CDR3 contains 13 residues. The CDR3 sequence is CASSQGPSYEQYF. The CDR3 DNA follows: TGTGCCAGCTCGCAGGGGCCCTCCTACGAGCAGTACTTC.

This clonotype has more than one count but fewer than ten. The chain links TRBV7-6 to TRBJ1-1; 7 positions match TRBD1. CDR1 is SGHVS and CDR2 is FNYEAQ in the germline V gene. The CDR3 runs to 14 residues. J was trimmed by 4 bases and V by 5 bases; bases with no gene match: 7. CDR3 bases: TGTGCCAGCAGCCAAGGGACAGTGGGCACTGAAGCTTTCTTT. This translates into CASSQGTVGTEAFF.

This sequence joins TRBV27 and TRBJ2-5, with D unclear. Per germline, CDR1 MNHEY and CDR2 SMNVEV (reference sequence). There are 11 residues in the CDR3. Deletions cut 7 bases from V and 4 bases from J, with 7 bases between. CDR3 sequence (DNA): TGTGCCAGCACGAGGAGAGAGACCCAGTACTTC. Its translation: CASTRRETQYF.

This clonotype occurred many times. The chain recombines TRBV7-2 with TRBJ2-7; 7 positions match TRBD2. Germline trimming cut 8 bases from V and 2 bases from J; bases unmatched to any gene: 6. The CDR3 covers 13 residues. Germline CDR1 reads SGHTA; CDR2 reads FQGNSA. The CDR3 region has the DNA TGTGCCAGCGGCTGGGGGGGAACCTACGAGCAGTACTTC. The encoded protein is CASGWGGTYEQYF.

This clonotype was observed at least ten times. This chain joins TRBV7-2 and TRBJ2-3; no definite D call. Germline V gene lookup returns CDR1 SGHTA and CDR2 FQGNSA. The ends were cut back, 4 bases at V and 7 bases at J, with 12 bases in the middle. This CDR3 has 13 residues. CDR3: CASSYNQGYTQYF. The CDR3 nucleotides read TGTGCCAGCAGCTATAACCAAGGGTATACGCAGTATTTT. The variable domain in full, completed from reference TRBV7-2 and TRBJ2-3, reads GAGVSQSPSNKVTEKGKDVELRCDPISGHTALYWYRQSLGQGLEFLIYFQGNSAPDKSGLPSDRFSAERTGGSVSTLTIQRTQQEDSAVYLCASSYNQGYTQYFGPGTRLTVL.